The 21 T cell receptor beta chains presented below share a single source sample, sequenced in a study of blood T cell repertoires in COVID-19. Assay used: immunoSEQ multiplex PCR; TCRdb lists only in-frame clones, some missing. Of approximately 400,000 clones in the sample, roughly 92% were seen once. The material sequenced was PBMCs or T cells enriched from blood (not recorded which). Receptor source: a woman in her 40s who had been exposed to COVID-19.

Concerning this clone itself: This specimen includes other DNA sequences encoding the same CDR3. The chain recombines TRBV5-1 with TRBJ1-1, with unresolved D. The germline V and J ends were trimmed by 0 bases and 2 bases, with 5 bases remaining between them. CDR3 length: 13 amino acids. The germline gives CDR1 SGHRS, CDR2 YFSETQ. CDR3 protein: CASSLERNTEAFF. The CDR3 coding sequence is TGCGCCAGCAGCTTGGAGAGAAACACTGAAGCTTTCTTT.

V usage is TRBV10-3 and J usage is TRBJ1-2; 7 nucleotides line up with TRBD1. Germline V lookup: CDR1 ENHRY, CDR2 SYGVKD. The CDR3 has 16 residues. V lost 5 bases to trimming and J lost 2 bases; unmatched junction nucleotides: 11. The chain's CDR3 is CAISSPGGIGNYGYTF. CDR3 nucleotide sequence: TGTGCCATCAGTTCTCCAGGGGGAATAGGCAACTATGGCTACACCTTC.

This clone was seen a handful of times. V usage is TRBV7-9 and J usage is TRBJ2-7; D possibly corresponds to TRBD1 (5 bases). CDR1 and CDR2 from the germline V gene are SEHNR and FQNEAQ (reference sequence). The CDR3 is 14 residues long. With 5 bases removed from V and 5 bases from J, the gap between germline ends came to 16 bases. This CDR3 is CASSNAGFVDEQYF. The CDR3 bases are TGTGCCAGCAGCAACGCAGGGTTCGTGGACGAGCAGTACTTC. The full variable domain, completed using reference TRBV7-9 and TRBJ2-7, is DTGVSQNPRHKITKRGQNVTFRCDPISEHNRLYWYRQTLGQGPEFLTYFQNEAQLEKSRLLSDRFSAERPKGSFSTLEIQRTEQGDSAMYLCASSNAGFVDEQYFGPGTRLTVT.

The chain joins TRBV30 to TRBJ1-1; TRBD1 agrees at 10 bases. V dropped 5 bases and J dropped 6; count of bases not matched to a gene: 3. Per germline, CDR1 GTSNPN and CDR2 SVGIG (reference sequence). This CDR3 is built from 12 residues. DNA of the CDR3: TGTGCCTGGGACAGGGGGCCCGCTGAAGCTTTCTTT. It is translated as CAWDRGPAEAFF.

The chain links TRBV6-5 to TRBJ1-2; 11 bases are a match to TRBD1. V trimming: 4 bases; J trimming: 7 bases; junction bases outside the gene matches: 11. Germline values: CDR1 MNHEY, CDR2 SVGAGI. The CDR3 runs to 16 residues. CDR3 bases: TGTGCCAGCAGTTTTCGAACGGGACAGGGGGTCGGTGGCTACACCTTC. Amino acids: CASSFRTGQGVGGYTF.

The chain uses TRBV3-1 (or the pseudogene TRBV3-2) and TRBJ2-1; maybe TRBD1 (7 bases). Between the trimmed V and J ends, which lost 4 bases and 10 bases, there was a span of 14 bases. This CDR3 has 13 amino acids. Germline V gives CDR1 LGHDT, CDR2 YNNKEL (reference sequence). CDR3 sequence (DNA): TGTGCCAGCAGCCCAGCCGGAGGGGGCGAGCAGTTCTTC. Protein: CASSPAGGGEQFF.

The V and J genes are TRBV18 and TRBJ1-1; D uncertain. The V end was cut by 1 base, the J end by 0 bases, with 15 bases between. CDR1 and CDR2 (germline): KGHSH, LQKENI. The CDR3 consists of 17 residues. DNA for the CDR3: TGTGCCAGCTCACCACTGGGTCGACGGGATATGAACACTGAAGCTTTCTTT. Its translation: CASSPLGRRDMNTEAFF.

The chain joins TRBV4-1 to TRBJ2-5; TRBD1 matches 9 bases. The CDR3 extends over 18 amino acids. Losses at the gene ends were 1 base for V and 3 bases for J; bases not matched to a gene: 12. Germline V gene lookup returns CDR1 MGHRA and CDR2 YSYEKL. The chain's CDR3 is CASSQGVPGQGIKETQYF. CDR3 sequence (DNA): TGCGCCAGCAGCCAAGGGGTGCCGGGACAGGGAATTAAAGAGACCCAGTACTTC.

CDR3 loop: CASSLNSNEQFF. DNA for the CDR3: TGTGCCAGCAGTTTAAACTCTAATGAGCAGTTCTTC. The chain couples TRBV12-3 or TRBV12-4 to TRBJ2-1; no reliable D call. The CDR3 extends over 12 amino acids. Trimming took off 2 bases at V and 7 bases at J, with 6 bases between the two ends.

This chain uses TRBV5-6 with TRBJ2-5; TRBD2 is a possible D gene (6 bases). In germline, CDR1 is SGHDT, CDR2 YYEEEE. There are 14 residues in the CDR3. The V end lost 1 base, the J end lost 6 bases, and 13 bases lay between the germline ends. In DNA form, the CDR3 reads TGTGCCAGCAGCTTGTCGGCGGGACGGAAGACCCAGTACTTC. Translated, it gives CASSLSAGRKTQYF.

This sequence joins TRBV19 and TRBJ1-6; no reliable D call. The length of the CDR3 is 15 residues. CDR1 LNHDA and CDR2 SQIVND come from the germline V gene (reference sequence). The V end lost 3 bases, the J end lost 7 bases, and 13 bases lay between the germline ends. CDR3 sequence reads: CASSIGIGRNSPLHF. DNA for the CDR3: TGTGCCAGTAGTATTGGAATCGGGAGGAATTCACCCCTCCACTTT. Based on the CDR3 plus reference TRBV19 and TRBJ1-6, the full variable domain is DGGITQSPKYLFRKEGQNVTLSCEQNLNHDAMYWYRQDPGQGLRLIYYSQIVNDFQKGDIAEGYSVSREKKESFPLTVTSAQKNPTAFYLCASSIGIGRNSPLHFGNGTRLTVT.

The rearrangement links TRBV27 to TRBJ1-2; 7 bases map to TRBD1. CDR1 and CDR2 (germline): MNHEY, SMNVEV (reference sequence). With V trimmed by 0 bases and J by 5 bases, 12 bases remained unmatched. CDR3 size: 17 residues. CDR3 nucleotides: TGTGCCAGCAGTTTATCACAACCGGGACAGCATTTATATGGCTACACCTTC. It is translated as CASSLSQPGQHLYGYTF.

The CDR3 region has the DNA TGTGCCAGTAGTATCAACAGCAGGAACACTGAAGCTTTCTTT. It is translated as CASSINSRNTEAFF. The chain joins TRBV19 to TRBJ1-1; D call uncertain. Germline V lookup: CDR1 LNHDA, CDR2 SQIVND (reference sequence). The CDR3 runs to 14 residues. V lost 3 bases and J 1 base, leaving 9 bases between the germline ends.

This clone appeared many times. This sample also contains other DNA sequences that code for the same CDR3. The V call is TRBV2, the J call TRBJ1-6, with D possibly TRBD1 on 5 matching bases. V lost 11 bases, J lost 0 bases, and 20 bases lay in between. This CDR3 has 17 amino acids. Germline CDR1 SNHLY, CDR2 FYNNEI. The CDR3 protein is CAGRAQVSSSYNSPLHF. The CDR3 coding sequence is TGTGCCGGTCGGGCACAGGTCTCAAGCTCCTATAATTCACCCCTCCACTTT.

The genes are TRBV10-3 and TRBJ1-2; D ambiguous. V lost 10 bases to trimming and J lost 7 bases, with 19 bases between them. This CDR3 comprises 13 residues. CDR1 is ENHRY, CDR2 SYGVKD, per germline. CDR3 in DNA: TGTGCCACCCGTCCAGCCAGCCGGGGTGGCTACACCTTC. It specifies CATRPASRGGYTF.

CDR3 residues: CASSLGLAEGNQPQHF. CDR3 in DNA: TGTGCCAGCAGCTTAGGCTTGGCTGAGGGCAATCAGCCCCAGCATTTT. This chain joins TRBV7-9 and TRBJ1-5, with no clear D. This CDR3 spans 16 amino acids. The V gene lost 1 base and the J gene lost 2 bases, with 12 bases spanning the gap. Germline-derived CDR1 and CDR2 are SEHNR and FQNEAQ (reference sequence).

This chain uses TRBV4-3 with TRBJ2-7, with 12 bases that match TRBD1. V was clipped by 1 base and J by 7 bases; unmatched bases: 17. Germline loops: CDR1 LGHNA, CDR2 YSLEER. The CDR3 is made up of 19 amino acids. This chain's CDR3 is CASSQAGTGGFGGAGEQYF. CDR3 in DNA: TGCGCCAGCAGCCAAGCCGGGACAGGGGGCTTTGGGGGAGCGGGGGAGCAGTACTTC.

The rearrangement uses TRBV6-5 and TRBJ1-6; D remains ambiguous. This CDR3 spans 15 amino acids. Trimming left V 0 bases short and J 7 bases short, with 10 bases between. Per the germline V gene, CDR1 is MNHEY and CDR2 is SVGAGI. The chain's CDR3 is CASSYSRSTNSPLHF. The DNA of the CDR3 is TGTGCCAGCAGTTACTCGAGATCAACGAATTCACCCCTCCACTTT.

The V call is TRBV5-4, the J call TRBJ2-1, with 10 bases lining up with TRBD2. The CDR3 contains 15 residues. The germline V gene encodes CDR1 SGHNT and CDR2 YYREEE (reference sequence). V lost 4 bases, J lost 7 bases, and 8 bases stayed unmatched. CDR3 in DNA: TGTGCCAGCAGCCGCGCTAGCGGGAGTTGGAATGAGCAGTTCTTC. Its protein is CASSRASGSWNEQFF.

This chain connects TRBV30 to TRBJ1-2; D not certain. The CDR3 extends over 13 amino acids. Germline CDR1 and CDR2: GTSNPN and SVGIG (reference sequence). V dropped 0 bases and J dropped 4 bases, with 9 bases sitting between them. The CDR3 region is CAWSVMRGYGYTF. Written as DNA, the CDR3 is TGTGCCTGGAGTGTAATGCGGGGCTATGGCTACACCTTC.

This chain joins TRBV19 and TRBJ1-1; 10 positions agree with TRBD1. Trimming took 4 bases from V and 3 from J; bases not matched to a gene: 5. Germline V gene sequence: CDR1 LNHDA, CDR2 SQIVND (reference sequence). The CDR3 spans 15 residues. The CDR3 bases are TGTGCCAGTAGTACCCTCGGGACAGGGGACACTGAAGCTTTCTTT. Amino acids: CASSTLGTGDTEAFF. Looking up the rest from reference TRBV19 and TRBJ1-1 gives the full variable domain: DGGITQSPKYLFRKEGQNVTLSCEQNLNHDAMYWYRQDPGQGLRLIYYSQIVNDFQKGDIAEGYSVSREKKESFPLTVTSAQKNPTAFYLCASSTLGTGDTEAFFGQGTRLTVV.